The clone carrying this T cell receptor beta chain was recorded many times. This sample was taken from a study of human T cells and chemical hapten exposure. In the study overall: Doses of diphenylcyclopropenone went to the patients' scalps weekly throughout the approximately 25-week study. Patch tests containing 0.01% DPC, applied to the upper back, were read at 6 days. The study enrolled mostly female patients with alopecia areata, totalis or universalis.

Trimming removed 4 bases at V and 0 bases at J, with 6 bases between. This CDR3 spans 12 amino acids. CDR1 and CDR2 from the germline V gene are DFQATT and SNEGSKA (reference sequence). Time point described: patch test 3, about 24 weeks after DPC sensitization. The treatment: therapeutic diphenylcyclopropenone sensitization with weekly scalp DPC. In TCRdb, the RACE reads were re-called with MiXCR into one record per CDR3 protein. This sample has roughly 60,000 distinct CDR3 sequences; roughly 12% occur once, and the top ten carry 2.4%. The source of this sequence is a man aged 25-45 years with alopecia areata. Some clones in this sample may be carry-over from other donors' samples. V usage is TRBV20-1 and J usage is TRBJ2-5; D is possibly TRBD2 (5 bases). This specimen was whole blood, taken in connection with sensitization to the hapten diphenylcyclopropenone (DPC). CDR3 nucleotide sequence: TGCAGTGCTACGGGGTACCAAGAGACCCAGTACTTC. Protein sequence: CSATGYQETQYF.